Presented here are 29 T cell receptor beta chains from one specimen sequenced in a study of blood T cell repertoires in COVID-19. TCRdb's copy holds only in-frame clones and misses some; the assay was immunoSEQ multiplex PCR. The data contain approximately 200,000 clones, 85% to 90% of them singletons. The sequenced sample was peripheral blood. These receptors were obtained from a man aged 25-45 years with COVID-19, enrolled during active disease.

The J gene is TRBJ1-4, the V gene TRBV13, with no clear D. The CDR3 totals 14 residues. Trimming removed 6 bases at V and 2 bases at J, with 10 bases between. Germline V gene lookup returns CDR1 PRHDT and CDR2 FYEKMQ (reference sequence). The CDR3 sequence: CASSFKPTNEKLFF. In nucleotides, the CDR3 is TGTGCCAGCAGTTTTAAGCCCACTAATGAAAAACTGTTTTTT.

The CDR3 region has the DNA TGTGCCAGCAGTACCAGTGGGAGTTGGAACACTGAAGCTTTCTTT. The encoded protein is CASSTSGSWNTEAFF. V usage is TRBV6-6 and J usage is TRBJ1-1; D remains unclear. V lost 5 bases to trimming and J lost 1 base, with 14 bases between them. The length of the CDR3 is 15 residues. In germline, CDR1 is MNHNY, CDR2 SVGAGI (reference sequence).

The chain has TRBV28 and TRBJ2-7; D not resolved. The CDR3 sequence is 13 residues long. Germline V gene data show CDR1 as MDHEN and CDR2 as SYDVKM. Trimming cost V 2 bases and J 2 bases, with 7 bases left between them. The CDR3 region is CASSLHTTYEQYF. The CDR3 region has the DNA TGTGCCAGCAGTTTACACACTACCTACGAGCAGTACTTC. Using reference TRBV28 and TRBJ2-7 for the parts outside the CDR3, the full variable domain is DVKVTQSSRYLVKRTGEKVFLECVQDMDHENMFWYRQDPGLGLRLIYFSYDVKMKEKGDIPEGYSVSREKKERFSLILESASTNQTSMYLCASSLHTTYEQYFGPGTRLTVT.

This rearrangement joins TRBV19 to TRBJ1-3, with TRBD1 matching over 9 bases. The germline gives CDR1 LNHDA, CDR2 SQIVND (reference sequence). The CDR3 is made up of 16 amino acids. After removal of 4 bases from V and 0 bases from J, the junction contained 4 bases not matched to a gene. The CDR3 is CASSRDRVDSGNTIYF. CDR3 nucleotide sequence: TGTGCCAGTAGTAGGGACAGGGTGGACTCTGGAAACACCATATATTTT.

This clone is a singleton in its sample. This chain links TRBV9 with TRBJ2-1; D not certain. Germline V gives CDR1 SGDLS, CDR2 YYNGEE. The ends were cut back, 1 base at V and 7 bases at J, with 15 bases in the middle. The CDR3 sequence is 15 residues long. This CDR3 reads CASSVLGLALNEQFF. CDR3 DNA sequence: TGTGCCAGCAGCGTACTGGGCCTTGCCTTGAATGAGCAGTTCTTC.

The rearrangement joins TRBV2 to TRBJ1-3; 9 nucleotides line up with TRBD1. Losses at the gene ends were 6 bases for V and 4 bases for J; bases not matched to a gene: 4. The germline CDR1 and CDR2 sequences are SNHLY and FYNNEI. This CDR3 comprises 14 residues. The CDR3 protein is CASSPGTGGNTIYF. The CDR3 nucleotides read TGTGCCAGCAGCCCGGGGACAGGGGGAAACACCATATATTTT.

The CDR3 bases are TGTGCCAGCAGTATCGGGGGGAGGTACGAGCAGTACTTC. Protein: CASSIGGRYEQYF. The chain combines TRBV6-5 with TRBJ2-7; 7 bases match TRBD2. The CDR3 runs to 13 residues. Germline CDR1 MNHEY, CDR2 SVGAGI. With 5 bases clipped from V and 4 bases from J, the junction kept 5 bases outside the gene matches.

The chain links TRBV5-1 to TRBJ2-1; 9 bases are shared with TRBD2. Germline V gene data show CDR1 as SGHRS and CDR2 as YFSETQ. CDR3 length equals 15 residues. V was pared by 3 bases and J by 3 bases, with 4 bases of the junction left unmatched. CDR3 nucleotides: TGCGCCAGCAGCTCCGGGACTAGCATCTACAATGAGCAGTTCTTC. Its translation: CASSSGTSIYNEQFF.

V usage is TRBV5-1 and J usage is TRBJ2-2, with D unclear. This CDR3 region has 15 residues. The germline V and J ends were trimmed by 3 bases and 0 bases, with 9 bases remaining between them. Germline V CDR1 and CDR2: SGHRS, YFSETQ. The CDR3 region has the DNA TGCGCCAGCAGCTCTGGGCCCCCGAACACCGGGGAGCTGTTTTTT. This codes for CASSSGPPNTGELFF.

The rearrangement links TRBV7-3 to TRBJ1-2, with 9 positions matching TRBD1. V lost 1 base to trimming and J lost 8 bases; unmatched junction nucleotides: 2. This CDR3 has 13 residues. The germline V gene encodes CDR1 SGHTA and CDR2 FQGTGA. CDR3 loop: CASSLRTGEGYTF. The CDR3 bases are TGTGCCAGCAGCTTAAGGACAGGGGAGGGCTACACCTTC.

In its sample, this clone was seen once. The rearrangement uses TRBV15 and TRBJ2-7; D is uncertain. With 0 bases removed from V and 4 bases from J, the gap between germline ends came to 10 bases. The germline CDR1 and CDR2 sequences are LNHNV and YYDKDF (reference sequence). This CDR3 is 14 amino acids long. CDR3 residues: CATSREPDLYEQYF. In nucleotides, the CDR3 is TGTGCCACCAGCAGAGAACCCGACTTGTACGAGCAGTACTTC.

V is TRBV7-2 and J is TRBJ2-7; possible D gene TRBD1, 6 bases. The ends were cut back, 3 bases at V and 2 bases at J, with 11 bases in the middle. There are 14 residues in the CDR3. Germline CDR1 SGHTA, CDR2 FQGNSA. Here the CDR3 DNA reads TGTGCCAGCAGCTTTCAGACAGGCCCCTACGAGCAGTACTTC. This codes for CASSFQTGPYEQYF. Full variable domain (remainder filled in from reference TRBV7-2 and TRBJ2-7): GAGVSQSPSNKVTEKGKDVELRCDPISGHTALYWYRQSLGQGLEFLIYFQGNSAPDKSGLPSDRFSAERTGGSVSTLTIQRTQQEDSAVYLCASSFQTGPYEQYFGPGTRLTVT.

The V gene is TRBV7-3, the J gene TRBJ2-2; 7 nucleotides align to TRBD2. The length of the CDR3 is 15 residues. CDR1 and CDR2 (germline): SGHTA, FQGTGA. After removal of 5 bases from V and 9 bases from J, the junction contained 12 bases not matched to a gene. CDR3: CASSLGISGNRELFF. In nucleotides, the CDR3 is TGTGCCAGCAGCCTCGGGATAAGCGGGAACCGGGAGCTGTTTTTT. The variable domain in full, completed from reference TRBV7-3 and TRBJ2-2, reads GAGVSQTPSNKVTEKGKYVELRCDPISGHTALYWYRQSLGQGPEFLIYFQGTGAADDSGLPNDRFFAVRPEGSVSTLKIQRTERGDSAVYLCASSLGISGNRELFFGEGSRLTVL.

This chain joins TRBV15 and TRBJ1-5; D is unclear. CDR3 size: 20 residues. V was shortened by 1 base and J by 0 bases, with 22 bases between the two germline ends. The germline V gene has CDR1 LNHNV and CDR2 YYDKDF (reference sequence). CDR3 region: CATSRALTSYDTYSNQPQHF. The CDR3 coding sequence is TGTGCCACCAGCAGAGCCCTAACCTCTTACGACACGTATAGCAATCAGCCCCAGCATTTT.

The CDR3 bases are TGTGCCAGCGGAGGGACAGGGGGCCCGAGGGTTGGCTACACCTTC. As protein: CASGGTGGPRVGYTF. V and J are TRBV6-6 and TRBJ1-2; 12 bases fit TRBD1. The CDR3 sequence is 15 residues long. V dropped 8 bases and J dropped 7; count of bases not matched to a gene: 11. Germline assignment: CDR1 MNHNY and CDR2 SVGAGI (reference sequence).

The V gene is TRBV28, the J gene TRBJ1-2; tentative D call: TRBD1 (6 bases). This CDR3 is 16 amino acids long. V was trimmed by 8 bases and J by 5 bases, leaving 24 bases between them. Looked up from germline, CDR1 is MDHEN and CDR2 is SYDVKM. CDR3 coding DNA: TGTGCCAGCCTACTCACTGGAGGGGGGGTACCGTATGGCTACACCTTC. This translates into CASLLTGGGVPYGYTF.

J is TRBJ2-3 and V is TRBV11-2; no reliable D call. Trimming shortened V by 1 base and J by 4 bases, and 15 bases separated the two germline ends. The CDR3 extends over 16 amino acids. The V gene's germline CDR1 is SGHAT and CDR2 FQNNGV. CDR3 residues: CASSLVGPTSADTQYF. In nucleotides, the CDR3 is TGTGCCAGCAGCTTAGTGGGCCCGACGTCCGCAGATACGCAGTATTTT. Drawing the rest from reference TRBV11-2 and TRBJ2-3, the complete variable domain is EAGVAQSPRYKIIEKRQSVAFWCNPISGHATLYWYQQILGQGPKLLIQFQNNGVVDDSQLPKDRFSAERLKGVDSTLKIQPAKLEDSAVYLCASSLVGPTSADTQYFGPGTRLTVL.

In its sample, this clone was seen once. DNA of the CDR3: TGTGCCAGCGGCCTAGCGGGAGGATCCACCGGGGAGCTGTTTTTT. Translation: CASGLAGGSTGELFF. The gene calls are TRBV7-8 and TRBJ2-2; 11 bases map to TRBD2. CDR1 is SGHVS, CDR2 FQNEAQ, per germline. V trimming: 8 bases; J trimming: 4 bases; junction bases outside the gene matches: 6. The CDR3 runs 15 residues.

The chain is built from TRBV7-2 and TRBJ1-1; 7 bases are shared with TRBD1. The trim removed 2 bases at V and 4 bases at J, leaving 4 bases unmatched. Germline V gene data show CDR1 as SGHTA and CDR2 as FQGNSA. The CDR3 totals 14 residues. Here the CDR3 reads CASSLKTGATEAFF. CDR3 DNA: TGTGCCAGCAGCTTAAAAACAGGGGCCACTGAAGCTTTCTTT.

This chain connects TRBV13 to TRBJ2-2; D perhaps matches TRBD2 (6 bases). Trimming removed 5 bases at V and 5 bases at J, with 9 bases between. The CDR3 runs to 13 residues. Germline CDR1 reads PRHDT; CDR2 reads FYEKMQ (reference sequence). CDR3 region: CASSGSGTGELFF. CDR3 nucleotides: TGTGCCAGCAGCGGTAGCGGTACCGGGGAGCTGTTTTTT.

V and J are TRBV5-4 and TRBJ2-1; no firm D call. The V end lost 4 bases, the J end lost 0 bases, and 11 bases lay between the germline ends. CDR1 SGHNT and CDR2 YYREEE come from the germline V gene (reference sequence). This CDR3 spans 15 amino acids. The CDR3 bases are TGTGCCAGCAGCCCCCCCTATAGCTCCTACAATGAGCAGTTCTTC. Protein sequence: CASSPPYSSYNEQFF.

The CDR3 DNA is TGTGCCAGCAGCCAAGACCGATCCCTCCCGCACATACTGTTTTTT. It encodes CASSQDRSLPHILFF. The chain is built from TRBV3-1 (or the pseudogene TRBV3-2) and TRBJ1-4; D unresolved. The germline V gene encodes CDR1 LGHDT and CDR2 YNNKEL (reference sequence). With 0 bases removed from V and 13 bases from J, the gap between germline ends came to 18 bases. The CDR3 has 15 amino acids.

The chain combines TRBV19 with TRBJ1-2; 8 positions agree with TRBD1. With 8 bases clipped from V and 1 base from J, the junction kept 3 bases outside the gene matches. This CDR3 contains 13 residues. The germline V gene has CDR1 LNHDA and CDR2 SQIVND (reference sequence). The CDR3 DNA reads TGTGCCAGTTCAGACAGGGGTAACTATGGCTACACCTTC. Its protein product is CASSDRGNYGYTF.

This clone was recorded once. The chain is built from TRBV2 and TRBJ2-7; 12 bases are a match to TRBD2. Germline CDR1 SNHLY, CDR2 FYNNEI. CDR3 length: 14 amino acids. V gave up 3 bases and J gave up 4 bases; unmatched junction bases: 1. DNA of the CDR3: TGTGCCAGCAGTGAGGGACTAGCGGGTTACGAGCAGTACTTC. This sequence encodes CASSEGLAGYEQYF.

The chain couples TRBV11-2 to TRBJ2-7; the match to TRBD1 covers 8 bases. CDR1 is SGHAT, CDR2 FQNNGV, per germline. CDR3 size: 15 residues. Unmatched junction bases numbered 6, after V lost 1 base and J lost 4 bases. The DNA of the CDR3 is TGTGCCAGCAGCTTAGGCCAGGGGGCAATATACGAGCAGTACTTC. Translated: CASSLGQGAIYEQYF.

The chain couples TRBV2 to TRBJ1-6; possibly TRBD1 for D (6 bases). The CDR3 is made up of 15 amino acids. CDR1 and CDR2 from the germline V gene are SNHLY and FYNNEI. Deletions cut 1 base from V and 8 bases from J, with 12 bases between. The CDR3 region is CASSEVYRADSPLHF. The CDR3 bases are TGTGCCAGCAGTGAAGTGTACAGGGCGGATTCACCCCTCCACTTT.

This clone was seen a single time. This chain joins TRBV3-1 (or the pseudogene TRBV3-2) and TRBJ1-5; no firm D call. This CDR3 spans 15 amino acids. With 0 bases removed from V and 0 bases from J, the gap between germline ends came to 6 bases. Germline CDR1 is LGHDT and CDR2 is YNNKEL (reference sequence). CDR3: CASSQDRYSNQPQHF. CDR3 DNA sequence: TGTGCCAGCAGCCAAGATCGGTATAGCAATCAGCCCCAGCATTTT.

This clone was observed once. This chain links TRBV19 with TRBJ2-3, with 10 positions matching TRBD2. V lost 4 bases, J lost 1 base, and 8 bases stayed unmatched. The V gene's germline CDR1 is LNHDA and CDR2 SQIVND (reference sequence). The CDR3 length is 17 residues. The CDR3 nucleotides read TGTGCCAGTAGTAGGCTAGCGGGAGTTTGGGGCACAGATACGCAGTATTTT. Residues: CASSRLAGVWGTDTQYF.

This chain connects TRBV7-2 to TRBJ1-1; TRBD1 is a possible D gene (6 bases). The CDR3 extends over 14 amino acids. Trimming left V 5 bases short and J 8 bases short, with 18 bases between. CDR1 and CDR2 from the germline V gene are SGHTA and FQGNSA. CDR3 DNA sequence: TGTGCCAGCAGCCCAACTCAGGGGTTCGCGGAAGCTTTCTTT. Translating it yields CASSPTQGFAEAFF.